This TCR beta chain originates from a study of cytomegalovirus exposure and HLA in healthy donors. Donors in the study were healthy people who gave bone marrow. In the PCR, 60 Vbeta and 13 Jbeta primers were used. Assay: immunoSEQ multiplex PCR; the TCRdb copy retains only in-frame clones and omits some. The repertoire consists of tens of thousands of clones, with under 85% occurring once and the leading ten covering about 2.5%. Trimming took off 5 bases at V and 0 bases at J, with 14 bases between the two ends. The CDR3 covers 16 residues. CDR1 and CDR2 from the germline V gene are MNHEY and SMNVEV (reference sequence).

The specimen was PBMCs. The rearrangement links TRBV27 to TRBJ2-1, with D possibly matching TRBD2 (6 bases). This TCR derives from a man between 25 and 39 years old in good health and CMV-seronegative. CDR3 nucleotide sequence: TGTGCCAGCAGTCCTAGAGCGGGTAGCTCCTACAATGAGCAGTTCTTC. Translation gives CASSPRAGSSYNEQFF.